What follows are 5 T cell receptor beta chains derived from one specimen sequenced in a study of shared clonotypes between healthy human individuals. Method: immunoSEQ multiplex PCR; TCRdb's copy keeps in-frame clones and lacks some. The sample lists more than 550,000 clones; over 55% were seen once. The sample was memory CD4+ T cells sorted from blood. Stated subset: CD45RA-negative fraction. Receptor source: a woman aged 25 to 45 in good health.

This CDR3 is CASSIRTATDTQYF. DNA for the CDR3: TGTGCCAGTAGTATCCGTACCGCCACAGATACGCAGTATTTT. V and J are TRBV19 and TRBJ2-3; D not certain. Trimming cost V 3 bases and J 2 bases, with 9 bases left between them. The CDR3 has 14 residues. Germline V gene data show CDR1 as LNHDA and CDR2 as SQIVND (reference sequence).

V gene TRBV7-9 combines with J gene TRBJ2-7; 9 nucleotides line up with TRBD1. The CDR3 is made up of 13 amino acids. Trimming took 5 bases from V and 8 from J; bases not matched to a gene: 7. Germline assignment: CDR1 SEHNR and CDR2 FQNEAQ (reference sequence). CDR3 bases: TGTGCCAGCAGCCGATCGGGACAGGGCAAGCAGTACTTC. It specifies CASSRSGQGKQYF.

This chain connects TRBV5-1 to TRBJ2-1; 11 nucleotides match TRBD2. The germline V gene has CDR1 SGHRS and CDR2 YFSETQ. The CDR3 is made up of 13 amino acids. Trimming removed 4 bases from V and 9 bases from J; junction bases left unmatched: 3. CDR3 amino acids: CASSHGTSGEQFF. The DNA of the CDR3 is TGCGCCAGCAGCCACGGGACTAGCGGTGAGCAGTTCTTC.

V usage is TRBV28 and J usage is TRBJ2-5, with 8 bases lining up with TRBD1. Germline assignment: CDR1 MDHEN and CDR2 SYDVKM. J was trimmed by 3 bases and V by 4 bases; bases with no gene match: 13. There are 17 residues in the CDR3. The CDR3 nucleotides read TGTGCCAGCAGTTCCAAGCACTCCAGGGGGCGCGAAGAGACCCAGTACTTC. As protein: CASSSKHSRGREETQYF.

The V call is TRBV2, the J call TRBJ2-7; TRBD2 aligns across 7 bases. Germline V CDR1 and CDR2: SNHLY, FYNNEI. The CDR3 is made up of 13 amino acids. V lost 7 bases and J lost 0; bases outside the gene matches: 3. CDR3 sequence: CASTGTNSYEQYF. The CDR3 coding sequence is TGTGCCAGCACAGGGACTAACTCCTACGAGCAGTACTTC.